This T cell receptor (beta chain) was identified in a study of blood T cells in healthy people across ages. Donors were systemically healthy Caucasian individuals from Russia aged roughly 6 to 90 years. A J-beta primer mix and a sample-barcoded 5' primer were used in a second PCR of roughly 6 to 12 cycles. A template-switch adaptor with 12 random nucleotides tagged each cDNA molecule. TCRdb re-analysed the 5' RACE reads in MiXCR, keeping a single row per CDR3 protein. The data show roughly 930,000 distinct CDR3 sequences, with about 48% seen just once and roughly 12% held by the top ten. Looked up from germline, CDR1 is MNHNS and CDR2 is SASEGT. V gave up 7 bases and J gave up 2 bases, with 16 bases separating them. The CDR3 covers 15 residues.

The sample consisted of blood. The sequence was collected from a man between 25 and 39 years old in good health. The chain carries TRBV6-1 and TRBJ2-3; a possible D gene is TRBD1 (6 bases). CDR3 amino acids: CASIPGTRNTDTQYF. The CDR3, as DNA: TGTGCCAGCATCCCCGGGACAAGGAACACAGATACGCAGTATTTT.